This T cell receptor beta chain was identified in a study of STAT5B mutations in CD4+ large granular lymphocyte leukemia. Germline V gene data show CDR1 as MNHEY and CDR2 as SVGAGI. The junction had 10 bases not matched to a gene; V was cut back by 0 bases and J by 13 bases. This CDR3 has 14 residues. Some clones are missing from TCRdb's copy, which holds only in-frame ones; the method was immunoSEQ multiplex PCR. Of around 27,000 clones listed, roughly 75% are singletons. This TCR derives from a human donor in good health. Material: CD4+ T cells from blood buffy coats. The genes are TRBV6-5 and TRBJ2-7; 9 positions match TRBD1. The DNA of the CDR3 is TGTGCCAGCAGTTACTCTCCGGGACAGGGCATCGGTTACTTC. The encoded protein is CASSYSPGQGIGYF.